This T cell receptor (beta chain) was sequenced for a study of molecular identifiers for immune sequencing clone quantification. Many counts were recorded for this clonotype. The antigen is undetermined. Whole-study findings and limits: Clones above 20 RNA copies held over 97% of effector molecules, under 1% in naive cells.

Previously described methods and listed TCR primers were used for bulk TCR libraries. TCRdb processed the PCR reads anew with MiXCR; each CDR3 protein has one entry. The table shows hundreds of thousands of distinct CDR3 sequences, with 15% to 20% occurring only once. Germline V gene lookup returns CDR1 SQVTM and CDR2 ANQGSEA. The CDR3 loop spans 16 amino acids. The V gene lost 0 bases and the J gene lost 1 base, with 15 bases spanning the gap. The sample was naive CD8+ T cells from blood, with Jurkat cell RNA spiked in. Subset described: FACS-sorted CD8+CD4-CCR7+CD45RA+ naive T cells. The receptor was isolated from a human donor in good health. Some libraries in this study had Jurkat cell RNA spiked in. This chain links TRBV29-1 with TRBJ2-5; no clear D gene. This CDR3 reads CSVEDLFEEAQETQYF. The CDR3 nucleotides read TGCAGCGTTGAAGATCTATTTGAGGAAGCCCAAGAGACCCAGTACTTC.